This passage covers 17 T cell receptor beta chains from one sample sequenced in a study of identical twins. TCRdb re-called the 5' RACE reads through MiXCR, storing one row per CDR3 protein. The table lists 280,000 or so distinct CDR3 sequences, about 8.3% of them singletons, with roughly 2.1% in the top ten. These data are also associated with another study on yellow fever vaccine responses in identical twins.

The specimen sequenced was memory (CD45RO+) T cells sorted from blood. The receptors were sampled from a young woman in good health.

The rearrangement links TRBV3-1 to TRBJ1-2; possible D gene TRBD1, 6 bases. There are 15 residues in the CDR3. Germline V gives CDR1 LGHDT, CDR2 YNNKEL (reference sequence). V was trimmed by 4 bases and J by 4 bases, leaving 16 bases between them. The CDR3 nucleotides read TGTGCCAGCAGCCGGATCGCAGGGGTAGGCTATGGCTACACCTTC. This sequence encodes CASSRIAGVGYGYTF.

This chain connects TRBV7-9 to TRBJ1-4; D not certain. This CDR3 spans 13 amino acids. CDR1 is SEHNR and CDR2 is FQNEAQ in the germline V gene (reference sequence). V was clipped by 10 bases and J by 11 bases, with 20 bases between them. The CDR3 is CAIVPGLLCKLFF. For the CDR3, the DNA is TGTGCCATCGTCCCCGGGCTCCTCTGCAAACTGTTTTTT.

The chain joins TRBV29-1 to TRBJ2-4; unclear D gene. Germline CDR1 reads SQVTM; CDR2 reads ANQGSEA. Trimming shortened V by 5 bases and J by 0 bases, and 8 bases separated the two germline ends. The CDR3 loop spans 13 amino acids. CDR3 nucleotides: TGCAGCGTTATGTGGCTAGCCAAAAACATTCAGTACTTC. Amino acids: CSVMWLAKNIQYF.

This CDR3 is CASSRLQATNEKLFF. Written as DNA, the CDR3 is TGTGCCAGCAGCAGGCTACAGGCAACTAATGAAAAACTGTTTTTT. The V and J genes are TRBV7-9 and TRBJ1-4; tentatively, D is TRBD1 (5 bases). The germline V and J ends were trimmed by 5 bases and 0 bases, with 10 bases remaining between them. The CDR3 is 15 residues long. CDR1 and CDR2 (germline): SEHNR, FQNEAQ (reference sequence).

Many counts were recorded for this clonotype. The chain has TRBV5-1 and TRBJ2-1, with TRBD2 matching 7 bases. Germline V lookup: CDR1 SGHRS, CDR2 YFSETQ. Trimming cost V 0 bases and J 9 bases; bases outside gene matches: 3. This CDR3 has 13 amino acids. The CDR3 here is CASSLVTGGEQFF. In nucleotides, the CDR3 is TGCGCCAGCAGCTTGGTTACGGGGGGTGAGCAGTTCTTC.

This clonotype was detected only a few times. V is TRBV6-1 and J is TRBJ2-1; TRBD2 is a possible D gene (6 bases). Germline assignment: CDR1 MNHNS and CDR2 SASEGT. V shed 4 bases and J shed 4 bases, with 8 bases lying between them. The CDR3 covers 13 residues. CDR3 DNA: TGTGCCAGCAGTGGGGGACTTTACAATGAGCAGTTCTTC. It yields the protein CASSGGLYNEQFF.

This clonotype was seen at least ten times. The chain couples TRBV5-6 to TRBJ2-7; maybe TRBD2 (5 bases). CDR1 and CDR2 (germline): SGHDT, YYEEEE. The CDR3 contains 14 residues. Trimming shortened V by 5 bases and J by 1 base, and 13 bases separated the two germline ends. The CDR3 sequence: CASRRDRNSYEQYF. CDR3 in DNA: TGTGCCAGCAGGAGGGATAGGAATTCCTACGAGCAGTACTTC.

The chain combines TRBV6-4 with TRBJ1-2; 9 bases align to TRBD1. Germline CDR1 reads MRHNA; CDR2 reads SNTAGT. This CDR3 contains 13 residues. V lost 6 bases to trimming and J lost 7 bases; unmatched junction nucleotides: 6. CDR3 in amino acids: CASSPDRGAGYTF. The CDR3 DNA sequence: TGTGCCAGCAGCCCCGACAGGGGGGCTGGCTACACCTTC.

This clonotype was observed at least ten times. This chain connects TRBV7-7 to TRBJ2-7, with 10 bases fitting TRBD2. The CDR3 consists of 16 residues. CDR1 is SSHAT and CDR2 is FNYEAQ in the germline V gene (reference sequence). The V and J ends lost 1 base and 3 bases, in that order; junction bases with no gene match: 6. CDR3 in amino acids: CASSLDVIAGGYEQYV. The DNA of the CDR3 is TGTGCCAGCAGCTTAGACGTAATAGCGGGGGGCTACGAGCAGTACGTC.

This clonotype was found a few times. The chain carries TRBV20-1 and TRBJ1-5; 7 nucleotides align to TRBD1. In germline, CDR1 is DFQATT, CDR2 SNEGSKA (reference sequence). V shed 3 bases, J shed 0 bases, and the junction held 8 bases outside the gene matches. This CDR3 spans 16 amino acids. CDR3 sequence: CSASTGAPHSNQPQHF. For the CDR3, the DNA is TGCAGTGCTAGCACAGGGGCTCCCCATAGCAATCAGCCCCAGCATTTT.

There are many counts of this clonotype. The chain carries TRBV11-2 and TRBJ2-3, with 9 bases lining up with TRBD1. Trimming took 6 bases from V and 3 from J; bases not matched to a gene: 4. In germline, CDR1 is SGHAT, CDR2 FQNNGV. This CDR3 comprises 14 residues. The CDR3 bases are TGTGCCAGCAGTCCCGGGACAGGGACAGATACGCAGTATTTT. Its protein product is CASSPGTGTDTQYF.

Only a few counts were recorded for this clonotype. V usage is TRBV10-3 and J usage is TRBJ1-1; the match to TRBD1 covers 9 bases. V was clipped by 7 bases and J by 4 bases; unmatched bases: 10. The CDR3 contains 15 residues. Germline CDR1 reads ENHRY; CDR2 reads SYGVKD. This chain's CDR3 is CAIKPGTGWGTEAFF. The CDR3 bases are TGTGCCATCAAACCCGGGACAGGGTGGGGCACTGAAGCTTTCTTT.

This chain connects TRBV20-1 to TRBJ2-1, with 12 bases aligning to TRBD2. The CDR3 extends over 17 amino acids. The V and J ends lost 0 bases and 8 bases, in that order; junction bases with no gene match: 11. CDR1 is DFQATT and CDR2 is SNEGSKA in the germline V gene (reference sequence). The CDR3 region is CSARDPSTTSGSHEQFF. The CDR3 nucleotides read TGCAGTGCTAGAGACCCTTCCACGACTAGCGGGAGCCATGAGCAGTTCTTC.

The chain recombines TRBV20-1 with TRBJ1-5; tentatively, D is TRBD1 (5 bases). The CDR3 totals 15 residues. With 2 bases removed from V and 0 bases from J, the gap between germline ends came to 11 bases. The germline V gene has CDR1 DFQATT and CDR2 SNEGSKA (reference sequence). CDR3 coding DNA: TGCAGTGCTAGACAGGGAGGCAATAGCAATCAGCCCCAGCATTTT. Translating gives CSARQGGNSNQPQHF.

The chain combines TRBV5-6 with TRBJ1-6; 7 bases agree with TRBD1. The CDR3 covers 16 residues. Germline values: CDR1 SGHDT, CDR2 YYEEEE. Trimming removed 3 bases from V and 7 bases from J; junction bases left unmatched: 10. This chain's CDR3 is CASSWGPTGQNSPLHF. The CDR3 bases are TGTGCCAGCAGCTGGGGACCGACAGGGCAGAATTCACCCCTCCACTTT.

This clonotype appeared many times. The V call is TRBV20-1, the J call TRBJ1-6; TRBD1 might be the D (5 bases). From germline, CDR1 is DFQATT and CDR2 SNEGSKA (reference sequence). There are 16 residues in the CDR3. V was shortened by 0 bases and J by 4 bases, with 13 bases between the two germline ends. CDR3 loop: CSARDSRDWYNSPLHF. CDR3 DNA: TGCAGTGCTAGAGATTCGCGGGACTGGTATAATTCACCCCTCCACTTT.

This clonotype was picked up a small number of times. J is TRBJ2-3 and V is TRBV6-1; TRBD1 matches at 9 bases. J gave up 6 bases and V 6 bases, and 7 bases lay outside the gene matches. The CDR3 has 14 residues. The V gene's germline CDR1 is MNHNS and CDR2 SASEGT. CDR3 sequence: CASSRGQGMDTQYF. The CDR3, as DNA: TGTGCCAGCAGCCGCGGACAGGGGATGGATACGCAGTATTTT.